This T cell receptor delta chain originates from a study of Vδ1+ human thymocytes. Study outcomes and limitations: Highly polyclonal TRG and TRD repertoires with Gaussian CDR3 length distributions appeared in thymus.

Points on this clone: What it binds is not known.

Germline V gives CDR1 TSWWSYY, CDR2 QGS. The CDR3 runs to 22 residues. V shed 1 base and J shed 7 bases, with 37 bases lying between them. The template was reverse-transcribed extracted RNA. The CDR3 regions were amplified by multiplex PCR from V-gene primers to a constant-region primer. TCRdb fed the multiplex PCR reads to CATT. The sample includes fewer than 90,000 delta-chain clones, around 34% of them seen just once. The chain has TRDV1 and TRDJ1; tentatively, D is TRDD2 (6 bases). Sample: Vdelta1+ gamma-delta thymocytes from the thymus. Subset reported: FACS-sorted CD3+ TCRalphabeta- TCRVdelta1+ TCRVdelta2- thymocytes. This sequence originates from a boy under three years old who had congenital heart surgery. The CDR3 region has the DNA TGTGCTCTTGGGGAACCCCCTTCCGCACCAGCCTTACGATGGCGGCCCAAGAGTAAACTCATCTTT. Translated, it gives CALGEPPSAPALRWRPKSKLIF.